The 6 T cell receptor beta chains reported below all come from one sample, sequenced in a study of T cell responses to AZD1222 COVID-19 vaccine. Profiling relied on immunoSEQ multiplex PCR, and the TCRdb table lists in-frame clones only, not all of them. The table includes 190,000 or so clones, approximately 90% detected once. This material consisted of peripheral blood, taken 28 days after the second AZD1222 dose. The receptors come from an adult who received the AZD1222 COVID-19 vaccine.

The gene calls are TRBV27 and TRBJ2-1; 8 bases match TRBD2. This CDR3 has 15 amino acids. V gave up 8 bases and J gave up 6 bases; unmatched junction bases: 12. Per the germline V gene, CDR1 is MNHEY and CDR2 is SMNVEV (reference sequence). This CDR3 is CASQQPGLGFNEQFF. Here the CDR3 DNA reads TGTGCCAGCCAGCAACCGGGACTAGGGTTCAATGAGCAGTTCTTC.

A single count supports this clone. The V and J genes are TRBV28 and TRBJ2-1, with D uncertain. V was cut by 3 bases and J by 5 bases, with 14 bases left in between. The CDR3 is 15 residues long. Germline V gene sequence: CDR1 MDHEN, CDR2 SYDVKM. The CDR3 nucleotides are TGTGCCAGCAGTTTCCTAGGGCCCCTGGACAATGAGCAGTTCTTC. The encoded protein is CASSFLGPLDNEQFF.

The chain couples TRBV5-1 to TRBJ1-2; 7 bases align to TRBD1. Germline V gene sequence: CDR1 SGHRS, CDR2 YFSETQ. The CDR3 sequence is 14 residues long. V dropped 4 bases and J dropped 3; count of bases not matched to a gene: 6. The CDR3 here is CASSPGDSYYGYTF. The CDR3 coding sequence is TGCGCCAGCAGCCCAGGGGACAGCTACTATGGCTACACCTTC.

V and J are TRBV28 and TRBJ2-7; weak D call: TRBD1 (5 bases). V was clipped by 9 bases and J by 0 bases, with 9 bases between them. The CDR3 has 12 amino acids. Germline values: CDR1 MDHEN, CDR2 SYDVKM. CDR3 protein: CASYRFSYEQYF. The DNA of the CDR3 is TGTGCCAGTTACAGGTTCTCCTACGAGCAGTACTTC.

This clone has a single count. The chain combines TRBV28 with TRBJ2-7; 7 bases map to TRBD1. The V gene end was trimmed by 5 bases and the J gene end by 2 bases; junction bases not matched to a gene: 3. CDR3 length equals 13 residues. Germline V CDR1 and CDR2: MDHEN, SYDVKM. CDR3 loop: CASSTTGTYEQYF. The DNA for the CDR3 is TGTGCCAGCAGTACGACAGGGACCTACGAGCAGTACTTC.

This chain links TRBV28 with TRBJ2-5, with 7 positions matching TRBD1. CDR3 length equals 14 residues. V shed 6 bases, J shed 4 bases, and the junction held 8 bases outside the gene matches. Germline CDR1 reads MDHEN; CDR2 reads SYDVKM. CDR3 residues: CASRDDRVVETQYF. The CDR3 DNA reads TGTGCCAGCAGGGATGACAGGGTTGTAGAGACCCAGTACTTC.